A selection of T cell receptor beta chains follows, all from one sample in a study of shared clonotypes between healthy human individuals. Only in-frame clones appear in the TCRdb table, and some are missing; sequencing was by immunoSEQ multiplex PCR. The sample yields approximately 82,000 clones, 60% to 65% seen once. Material for sequencing was memory CD8+ T cells sorted from blood. The receptor set was obtained from a man aged 30-40 years in good health. CDR3s leave out the opening cysteine and the closing phenylalanine or tryptophan. Each record gives: V gene, J gene, CDR3 protein.

v_call: TRBV7-9
j_call: TRBJ2-4
cdr3_aa: ASSKEIGTGQKNIQY

v_call: TRBV2
j_call: TRBJ2-5
cdr3_aa: ASTTGQLIQETQY

v_call: TRBV4-2
j_call: TRBJ1-1
cdr3_aa: ASRRDPNTEAF

v_call: TRBV6-6
j_call: TRBJ2-3
cdr3_aa: ASTARGGTDTQY

v_call: TRBV14
j_call: TRBJ2-1
cdr3_aa: ASSQGYNEQF

v_call: TRBV15
j_call: TRBJ2-1
cdr3_aa: ATSHLGGSEF

v_call: TRBV5-1
j_call: TRBJ2-7
cdr3_aa: ASSSETGFGYEQY

v_call: TRBV29-1
j_call: TRBJ1-1
cdr3_aa: SVGPGNTEAF

v_call: TRBV6-5
j_call: TRBJ2-7
cdr3_aa: ASRDMGYEQY

v_call: TRBV27
j_call: TRBJ2-2
cdr3_aa: ASSWERTGELF

v_call: TRBV6-6
j_call: TRBJ2-3
cdr3_aa: ASSYSREEGTDTQY

v_call: TRBV11-2
j_call: TRBJ2-2
cdr3_aa: ASSLDWRQGVTGELF

v_call: TRBV10-3
j_call: TRBJ2-7
cdr3_aa: AISEPLERGRGPSYEQY

v_call: TRBV9
j_call: TRBJ1-2
cdr3_aa: ASSVASPGQGMTGGYT

v_call: TRBV6-6
j_call: TRBJ2-7
cdr3_aa: ASRDLTYEQY

v_call: TRBV13
j_call: TRBJ1-1
cdr3_aa: ASHWRGLNTEAF

v_call: TRBV30
j_call: TRBJ2-1
cdr3_aa: AWSGNNEQF

v_call: TRBV2
j_call: TRBJ2-6
cdr3_aa: ANAEFGSGANVLT

v_call: TRBV7-8
j_call: TRBJ2-6
cdr3_aa: ASSLDRGISSGANVLT

v_call: TRBV4-1
j_call: TRBJ1-5
cdr3_aa: ASSQDQGSNQPQH

v_call: TRBV27
j_call: TRBJ2-7
cdr3_aa: ASRDRGGFYEQY

v_call: TRBV15
j_call: TRBJ1-1
cdr3_aa: ATSTRVTGTEAF

v_call: TRBV11-2
j_call: TRBJ2-7
cdr3_aa: ASSFGQAEQY

v_call: TRBV5-6
j_call: TRBJ1-1
cdr3_aa: ASSLGGDTEAF

v_call: TRBV18
j_call: TRBJ1-1
cdr3_aa: ASSSPAKNTEAF

v_call: TRBV5-6
j_call: TRBJ1-5
cdr3_aa: ASSLGLYSNQPQH

v_call: TRBV11-2
j_call: TRBJ2-7
cdr3_aa: ASSLEATPSYEQY

v_call: TRBV13
j_call: TRBJ2-7
cdr3_aa: ASSLVGGATYEQY

v_call: TRBV28
j_call: TRBJ2-7
cdr3_aa: ASAGADYEQY

v_call: TRBV6-5
j_call: TRBJ1-4
cdr3_aa: ASSPGADNEKLF

v_call: TRBV19
j_call: TRBJ1-5
cdr3_aa: ASSIGTLNQPQH

v_call: TRBV5-4
j_call: TRBJ2-1
cdr3_aa: ASSSGLGYNEQF

v_call: TRBV27
j_call: TRBJ1-5
cdr3_aa: ASSLSRSGTRQPQH

v_call: TRBV28
j_call: TRBJ2-3
cdr3_aa: ASSTKLAGGWSDTQY

v_call: TRBV28
j_call: TRBJ2-7
cdr3_aa: ASSSGADYEQY

v_call: TRBV4-2
j_call: TRBJ2-3
cdr3_aa: ASSRTTLAGVTDTQY

v_call: TRBV4-1
j_call: TRBJ2-1
cdr3_aa: ASSQGLAGNNEQF

v_call: TRBV7-3
j_call: TRBJ2-1
cdr3_aa: ASSDGDNEQF

v_call: TRBV5-6
j_call: TRBJ1-5
cdr3_aa: ASSLGELRLGNQPQH

v_call: TRBV7-6
j_call: TRBJ2-1
cdr3_aa: ASSSEGLFTSGSFPYNEQF

v_call: TRBV28
j_call: TRBJ2-7
cdr3_aa: AIAGSAYEQY

v_call: TRBV7-9
j_call: TRBJ2-7
cdr3_aa: ASSFGQGADEQY